This T cell receptor beta chain was sequenced for a study of blood T cells in healthy people across ages. For every donor, a draw yielded ten milliliters of peripheral blood. Per sample, no less than 6 micrograms of total RNA were extracted. This clonotype was counted many times. Its antigen is not identified. Study results and caveats: As age increased, TCR beta diversity per million T cells fell in a roughly linear fashion. PBMCs that were unsorted prevented a conclusive naive versus antigen-experienced comparison.

Together with a sample-barcoded 5' primer, a J-beta primer mix was included in a second PCR lasting about 6 to 12 cycles. TCRdb analysed the 5' RACE reads with MiXCR anew, one entry per CDR3 protein. The table records hundreds of thousands of distinct CDR3 sequences, about 25% of them present only once. The sample also formed part of further work on T cells of mothers and their children.

Material for sequencing was blood. The receptor's source is a boy aged 2 to 9 in good health.

CDR3 DNA sequence: TGTGCCAGCAGTTTATATCCCCCGGGACAGGGCTACACTGAAGCTTTCTTT. Residues: CASSLYPPGQGYTEAFF. The chain is built from TRBV27 and TRBJ1-1, with 9 nucleotides matching TRBD1. CDR1 is MNHEY, CDR2 SMNVEV, per germline (reference sequence). Germline trimming cut 1 base from V and 3 bases from J; bases unmatched to any gene: 9. The CDR3 runs to 17 residues.